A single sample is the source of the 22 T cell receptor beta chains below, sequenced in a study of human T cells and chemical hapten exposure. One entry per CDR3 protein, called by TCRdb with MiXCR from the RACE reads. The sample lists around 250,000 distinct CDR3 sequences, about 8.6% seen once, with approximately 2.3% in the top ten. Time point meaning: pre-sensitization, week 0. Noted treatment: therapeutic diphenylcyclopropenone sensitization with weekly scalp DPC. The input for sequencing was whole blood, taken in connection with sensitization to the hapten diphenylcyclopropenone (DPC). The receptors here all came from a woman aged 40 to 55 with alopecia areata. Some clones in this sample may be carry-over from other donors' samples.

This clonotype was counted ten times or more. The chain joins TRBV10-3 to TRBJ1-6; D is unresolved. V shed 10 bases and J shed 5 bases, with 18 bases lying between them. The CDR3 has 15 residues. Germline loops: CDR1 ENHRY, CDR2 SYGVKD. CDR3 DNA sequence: TGTGCCACCTCGGTGATCGGGCGTGATAATTCACCCCTCCACTTT. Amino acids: CATSVIGRDNSPLHF.

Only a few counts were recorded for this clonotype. CDR3 sequence (DNA): TGTGCCAGCAGCGCGACAGGGTCTAATGAAAAACTGTTTTTT. It encodes CASSATGSNEKLFF. The V call is TRBV9, the J call TRBJ1-4; 7 positions match TRBD1. The CDR3 is made up of 14 amino acids. Germline trimming cut 3 bases from V and 3 bases from J; bases unmatched to any gene: 2. The germline CDR1 and CDR2 sequences are SGDLS and YYNGEE.

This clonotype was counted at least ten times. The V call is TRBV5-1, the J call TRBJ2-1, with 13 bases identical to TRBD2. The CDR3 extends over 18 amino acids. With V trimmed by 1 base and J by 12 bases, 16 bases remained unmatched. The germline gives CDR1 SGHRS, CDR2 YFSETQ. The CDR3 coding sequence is TGCGCCAGCAGCTTGCACTTCGGGACTAGCGGGGACTTCCGTGTGCAGTTCTTC. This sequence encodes CASSLHFGTSGDFRVQFF.

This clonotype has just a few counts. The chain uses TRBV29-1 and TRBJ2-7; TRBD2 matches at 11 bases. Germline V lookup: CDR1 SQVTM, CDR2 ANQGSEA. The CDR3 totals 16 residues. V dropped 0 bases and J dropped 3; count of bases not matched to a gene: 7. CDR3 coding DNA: TGCAGCGTTGAAGATCGGGTAGCGGGAGGGGGCTACGAGCAGTACTTC. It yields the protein CSVEDRVAGGGYEQYF.

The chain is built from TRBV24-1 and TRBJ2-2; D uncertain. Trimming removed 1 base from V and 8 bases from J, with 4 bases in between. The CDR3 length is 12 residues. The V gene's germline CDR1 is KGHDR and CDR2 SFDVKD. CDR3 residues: CATSDFGGELFF. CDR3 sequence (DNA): TGTGCCACCAGTGATTTTGGAGGGGAGCTGTTTTTT.

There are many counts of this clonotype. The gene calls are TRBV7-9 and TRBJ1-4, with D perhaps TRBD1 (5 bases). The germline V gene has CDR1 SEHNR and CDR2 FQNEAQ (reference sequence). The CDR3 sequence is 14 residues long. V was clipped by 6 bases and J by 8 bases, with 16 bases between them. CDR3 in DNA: TGTGCCAGCAGTCCGGGCCTCCGACAGGAAAAACTGTTTTTT. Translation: CASSPGLRQEKLFF.

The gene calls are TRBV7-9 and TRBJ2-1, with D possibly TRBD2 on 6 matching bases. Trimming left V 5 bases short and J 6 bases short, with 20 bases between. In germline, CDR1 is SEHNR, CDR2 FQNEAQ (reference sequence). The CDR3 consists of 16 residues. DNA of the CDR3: TGTGCCAGCAGCAACCGCCGGGCGGGATGGACCAATGAGCAGTTCTTC. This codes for CASSNRRAGWTNEQFF.

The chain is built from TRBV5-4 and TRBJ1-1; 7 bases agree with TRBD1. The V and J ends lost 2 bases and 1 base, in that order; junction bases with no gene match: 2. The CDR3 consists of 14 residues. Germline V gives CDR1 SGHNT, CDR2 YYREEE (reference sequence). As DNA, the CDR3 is TGTGCCAGCAGCTTCCGGACAGGGAACACTGAAGCTTTCTTT. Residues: CASSFRTGNTEAFF.

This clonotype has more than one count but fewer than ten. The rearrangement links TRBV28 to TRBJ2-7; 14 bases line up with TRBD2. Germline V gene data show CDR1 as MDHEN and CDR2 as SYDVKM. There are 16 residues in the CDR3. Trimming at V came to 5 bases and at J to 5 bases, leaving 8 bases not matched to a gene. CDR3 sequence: CASSGSGTSGRHEQYF. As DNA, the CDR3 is TGTGCCAGCAGTGGATCCGGGACTAGCGGGAGACACGAGCAGTACTTC.

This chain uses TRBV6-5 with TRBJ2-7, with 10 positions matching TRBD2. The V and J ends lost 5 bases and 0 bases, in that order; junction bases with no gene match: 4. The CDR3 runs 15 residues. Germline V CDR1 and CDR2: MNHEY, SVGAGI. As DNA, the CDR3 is TGTGCCAGCAGTCGGACTAGCGGCGGCTCCTACGAGCAGTACTTC. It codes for CASSRTSGGSYEQYF.

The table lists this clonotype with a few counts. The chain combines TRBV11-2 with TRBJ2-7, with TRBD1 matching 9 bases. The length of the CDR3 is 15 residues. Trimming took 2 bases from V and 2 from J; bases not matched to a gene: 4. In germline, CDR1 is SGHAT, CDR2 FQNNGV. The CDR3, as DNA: TGTGCCAGCAGCTTATACGGGACAGGGCCCTACGAGCAGTACTTC. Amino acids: CASSLYGTGPYEQYF.

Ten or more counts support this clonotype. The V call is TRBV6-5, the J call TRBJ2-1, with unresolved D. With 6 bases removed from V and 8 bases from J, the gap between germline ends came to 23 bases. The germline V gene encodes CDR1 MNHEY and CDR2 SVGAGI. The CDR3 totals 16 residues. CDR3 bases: TGTGCCAGCAGCCCCCCCGAAGCGACCGTACTGGATGAGCAGTTCTTC. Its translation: CASSPPEATVLDEQFF.

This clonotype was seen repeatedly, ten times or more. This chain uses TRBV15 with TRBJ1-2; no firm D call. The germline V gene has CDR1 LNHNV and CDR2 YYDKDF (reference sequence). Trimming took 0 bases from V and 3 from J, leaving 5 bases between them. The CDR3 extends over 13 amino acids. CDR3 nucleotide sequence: TGTGCCACCAGCAGAGATCCAGACTATGGCTACACCTTC. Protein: CATSRDPDYGYTF.

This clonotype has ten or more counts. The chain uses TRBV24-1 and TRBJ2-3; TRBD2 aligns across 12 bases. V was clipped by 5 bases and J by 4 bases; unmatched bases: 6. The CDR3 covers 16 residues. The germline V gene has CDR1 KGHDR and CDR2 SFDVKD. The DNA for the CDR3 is TGTGCCACCAGTGGCCAGACTAGCGGGAGAGCAGATACGCAGTATTTT. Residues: CATSGQTSGRADTQYF.

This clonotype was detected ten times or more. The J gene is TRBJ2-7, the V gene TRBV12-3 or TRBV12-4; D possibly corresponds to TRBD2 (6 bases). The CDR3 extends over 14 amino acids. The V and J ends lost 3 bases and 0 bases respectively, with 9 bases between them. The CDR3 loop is CASSFRGASYEQYF. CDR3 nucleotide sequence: TGTGCCAGCAGTTTTCGCGGGGCCTCCTACGAGCAGTACTTC.

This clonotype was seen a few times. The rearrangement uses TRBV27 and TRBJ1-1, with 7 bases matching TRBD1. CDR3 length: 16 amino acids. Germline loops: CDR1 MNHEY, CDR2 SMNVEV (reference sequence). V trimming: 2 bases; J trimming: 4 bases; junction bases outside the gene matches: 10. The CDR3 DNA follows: TGTGCCAGCAGTTTAAGACAGGGAATCGCTAGCACTGAAGCTTTCTTT. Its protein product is CASSLRQGIASTEAFF.

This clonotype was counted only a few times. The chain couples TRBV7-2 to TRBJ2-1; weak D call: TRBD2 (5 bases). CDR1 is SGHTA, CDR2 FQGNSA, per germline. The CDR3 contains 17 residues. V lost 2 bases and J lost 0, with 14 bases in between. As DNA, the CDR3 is TGTGCCAGCAGCTTATTATACTCGCGGGTCTCCTACAATGAGCAGTTCTTC. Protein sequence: CASSLLYSRVSYNEQFF.

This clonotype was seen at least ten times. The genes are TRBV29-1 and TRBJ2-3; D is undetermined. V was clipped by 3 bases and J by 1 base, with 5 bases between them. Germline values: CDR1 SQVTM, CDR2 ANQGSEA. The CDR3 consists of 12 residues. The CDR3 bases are TGCAGCGTTGAGCAGGGCACAGATACGCAGTATTTT. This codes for CSVEQGTDTQYF.

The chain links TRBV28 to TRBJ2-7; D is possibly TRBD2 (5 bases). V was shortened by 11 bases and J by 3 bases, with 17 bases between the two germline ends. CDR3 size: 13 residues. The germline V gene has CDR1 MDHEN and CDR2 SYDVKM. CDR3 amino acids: CASADGGFYEQYF. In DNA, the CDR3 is TGTGCCTCCGCAGATGGCGGGTTCTACGAGCAGTACTTC.

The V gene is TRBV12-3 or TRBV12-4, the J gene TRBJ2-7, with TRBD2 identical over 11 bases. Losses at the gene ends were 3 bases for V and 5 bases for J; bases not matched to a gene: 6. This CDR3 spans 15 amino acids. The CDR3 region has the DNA TGTGCCAGCAGTTTGAAGGGACTAGCGGTGAACGAGCAGTACTTC. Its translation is CASSLKGLAVNEQYF.

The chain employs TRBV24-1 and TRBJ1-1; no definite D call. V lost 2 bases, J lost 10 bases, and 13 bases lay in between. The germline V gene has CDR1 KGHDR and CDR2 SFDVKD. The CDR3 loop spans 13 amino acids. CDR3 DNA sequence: TGTGCCACCAGTGATTCAGACCTTTGGGGAGCTTTCTTT. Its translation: CATSDSDLWGAFF.

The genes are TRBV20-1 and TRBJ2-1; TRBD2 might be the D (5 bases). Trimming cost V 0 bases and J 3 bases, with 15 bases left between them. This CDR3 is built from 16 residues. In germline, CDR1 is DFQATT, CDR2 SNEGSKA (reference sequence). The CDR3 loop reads CSARESTRAYYNEQFF. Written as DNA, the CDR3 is TGCAGTGCTAGAGAGTCCACTAGGGCCTACTACAATGAGCAGTTCTTC.